Listed here are 29 T cell receptor beta chains from one sample, sequenced in a study of control samples from healthy donors and cancer patients. The method was immunoSEQ multiplex PCR; TCRdb's version includes in-frame clones alone and lacks a portion of them. Among over 100,000 clones listed, approximately 90% were seen once. Material: blood. The receptors originated from a man between 35 and 55 years old in good health.

In DNA, the CDR3 is TGTGCCAGCAGCCTAGGGTCCCTACAGGGGGTTAATGAAAAACTGTTTTTT. Translating gives CASSLGSLQGVNEKLFF. The chain carries TRBV11-2 and TRBJ1-4; 8 bases align to TRBD1. With V trimmed by 5 bases and J by 4 bases, 12 bases remained unmatched. The CDR3 totals 17 residues. Germline V gives CDR1 SGHAT, CDR2 FQNNGV.

In its sample, this clone was seen a few times. The gene calls are TRBV29-1 and TRBJ1-2; 8 bases map to TRBD1. The CDR3 has 12 amino acids. From germline, CDR1 is SQVTM and CDR2 ANQGSEA. V was clipped by 7 bases and J by 1 base; unmatched bases: 2. This chain's CDR3 is CSADRDNYGYTF. CDR3 nucleotides: TGCAGCGCGGACAGGGATAACTATGGCTACACCTTC.

This clone showed up just once. The CDR3 sequence is CASSPSGTSYEQYF. The CDR3 DNA follows: TGTGCCAGCTCACCTAGCGGGACCTCCTACGAGCAGTACTTC. The genes are TRBV18 and TRBJ2-7, with TRBD2 identical over 8 bases. The CDR3 runs to 14 residues. J lost 0 bases, V lost 3 bases, and 1 base had no gene match. Per the germline V gene, CDR1 is KGHSH and CDR2 is LQKENI.

V and J are TRBV7-2 and TRBJ1-2; D call uncertain. This CDR3 comprises 14 residues. The V end was cut by 1 base, the J end by 0 bases, with 6 bases between. Germline V gene sequence: CDR1 SGHTA, CDR2 FQGNSA. The CDR3 DNA is TGTGCCAGCAGCTTAGGGTTAACTAACTATGGCTACACCTTC. Protein: CASSLGLTNYGYTF.

The V and J genes are TRBV7-9 and TRBJ2-5, with TRBD2 identical over 12 bases. This CDR3 has 17 amino acids. CDR1 is SEHNR, CDR2 FQNEAQ, per germline (reference sequence). V trimming: 4 bases; J trimming: 1 base; junction bases outside the gene matches: 7. The CDR3 reads CASSSRTSGGSQETQYF. The CDR3 region has the DNA TGTGCCAGCAGCTCCAGAACTAGCGGGGGGTCCCAAGAGACCCAGTACTTC.

In this sample, this clone turned up once. The V gene is TRBV7-9, the J gene TRBJ1-2; 10 bases agree with TRBD1. The CDR3 has 14 residues. The germline CDR1 and CDR2 sequences are SEHNR and FQNEAQ (reference sequence). The V gene end was trimmed by 6 bases and the J gene end by 8 bases; junction bases not matched to a gene: 9. CDR3 nucleotides: TGTGCCAGCAGTCCCGGGACAGGGGTATTAGGCTACACCTTC. Amino acids: CASSPGTGVLGYTF. Full variable domain (remainder filled in from reference TRBV7-9 and TRBJ1-2): DTGVSQNPRHKITKRGQNVTFRCDPISEHNRLYWYRQTLGQGPEFLTYFQNEAQLEKSRLLSDRFSAERPKGSFSTLEIQRTEQGDSAMYLCASSPGTGVLGYTFGSGTRLTVV.

This clone was seen once. The chain couples TRBV6-1 to TRBJ2-7, with D unresolved. This CDR3 is 16 amino acids long. With 2 bases removed from V and 4 bases from J, the gap between germline ends came to 18 bases. Germline V gene sequence: CDR1 MNHNS, CDR2 SASEGT. CDR3 DNA sequence: TGTGCCAGCAGTGAATCCCCCACGGTGCCGGGTTACGAGCAGTACTTC. This gives the protein CASSESPTVPGYEQYF.

The gene calls are TRBV11-2 and TRBJ2-3, with a possible D match to TRBD1 (7 bases). The V end was cut by 1 base, the J end by 1 base, with 12 bases between. The CDR3 contains 16 residues. Germline lookup yields CDR1 SGHAT and CDR2 FQNNGV. The CDR3 reads CASSLGVRGGTDTQYF. The CDR3 nucleotides are TGTGCCAGCAGCTTAGGGGTCAGGGGGGGCACAGATACGCAGTATTTT.

The rearrangement links TRBV7-9 to TRBJ2-5; TRBD1 matches at 7 bases. The CDR3 is 14 residues long. With 5 bases clipped from V and 5 bases from J, the junction kept 8 bases outside the gene matches. Germline loops: CDR1 SEHNR, CDR2 FQNEAQ (reference sequence). Here the CDR3 reads CASSPQGMTETQYF. As DNA, the CDR3 is TGTGCCAGCAGCCCACAGGGGATGACGGAGACCCAGTACTTC.

The chain links TRBV5-6 to TRBJ2-5; 9 nucleotides line up with TRBD2. The ends lost 4 bases at V and 1 base at J; junction bases unmatched: 8. The CDR3 is 16 amino acids. Germline CDR1 SGHDT, CDR2 YYEEEE. The CDR3 region is CASSLTQRGAQETQYF. Written as DNA, the CDR3 is TGTGCCAGCAGCCTTACTCAGCGGGGGGCCCAAGAGACCCAGTACTTC.

The chain employs TRBV11-2 and TRBJ1-1, with TRBD1 matching over 7 bases. Germline assignment: CDR1 SGHAT and CDR2 FQNNGV. The CDR3 runs to 15 residues. The J segment lost 5 bases and the V segment lost 4 bases, leaving 10 bases of the junction unmatched. CDR3 nucleotides: TGTGCCAGCAGCTCCCTGACAGGGAGGTGGACTGAAGCTTTCTTT. Amino acids: CASSSLTGRWTEAFF. Filled out from reference TRBV11-2 and TRBJ1-1, the complete variable domain reads EAGVAQSPRYKIIEKRQSVAFWCNPISGHATLYWYQQILGQGPKLLIQFQNNGVVDDSQLPKDRFSAERLKGVDSTLKIQPAKLEDSAVYLCASSSLTGRWTEAFFGQGTRLTVV.

The sample holds one count of this clone. The chain uses TRBV6-2 or TRBV6-3 and TRBJ1-2; 8 nucleotides line up with TRBD1. The length of the CDR3 is 17 residues. V shed 0 bases and J 5 bases; nucleotides not matched to a gene: 11. Germline assignment: CDR1 MNHEY and CDR2 SVGEGT. The CDR3 protein is CASSYSMGDRGEYGYTF. In DNA, the CDR3 is TGTGCCAGCAGTTACTCGATGGGCGACAGGGGTGAATATGGCTACACCTTC.

J is TRBJ1-2 and V is TRBV6-6; the match to TRBD1 covers 8 bases. The CDR3 runs 13 residues. Germline CDR1 is MNHNY and CDR2 is SVGAGI (reference sequence). The J segment lost 4 bases and the V segment lost 6 bases, leaving 4 bases of the junction unmatched. DNA for the CDR3: TGTGCCAGCAGGAAGACAGGGGTCTATGGCTACACCTTC. This gives the protein CASRKTGVYGYTF.

The V call is TRBV11-3, the J call TRBJ1-2; TRBD1 agrees at 7 bases. CDR1 SGHNT and CDR2 YENEEA come from the germline V gene. The CDR3 totals 16 residues. With V trimmed by 1 base and J by 0 bases, 5 bases remained unmatched. The CDR3 sequence is CASSLGDSTANYGYTF. In DNA form, the CDR3 reads TGTGCCAGCAGCTTAGGGGACAGTACCGCTAACTATGGCTACACCTTC.

The chain is built from TRBV15 and TRBJ2-7, with TRBD2 matching over 11 bases. The CDR3 is made up of 15 amino acids. The junction had 1 base not matched to a gene; V was cut back by 2 bases and J by 1 base. Germline V lookup: CDR1 LNHNV, CDR2 YYDKDF (reference sequence). The CDR3 is CATSRLAGGSYEQYF. The CDR3 nucleotides read TGTGCCACCAGCAGACTAGCGGGGGGATCCTACGAGCAGTACTTC.

This clone was counted a single time. This chain joins TRBV21-1 and TRBJ2-7; the table's D call, TRBD1, was not checked against the DNA. TRBV21-1 is classified as a pseudogene. The CDR3 loop spans 15 amino acids. The CDR3 loop reads CASSKAGQGGGEQYF. The CDR3 region has the DNA TGTGCCAGCAGCAAAGCAGGACAGGGTGGGGGTGAGCAGTACTTC.

The J gene is TRBJ1-2, the V gene TRBV19, with D possibly being TRBD1 (6 bases). Trimming took 3 bases from V and 8 from J, leaving 19 bases between them. Germline assignment: CDR1 LNHDA and CDR2 SQIVND (reference sequence). This CDR3 has 15 residues. Here the CDR3 reads CASSISSRLQGGYTF. For the CDR3, the DNA is TGTGCCAGTAGTATTTCGTCGAGGTTACAGGGCGGCTACACCTTC.

V usage is TRBV12-3 or TRBV12-4 and J usage is TRBJ2-5, with unresolved D. CDR3 length equals 13 residues. The V gene lost 2 bases and the J gene lost 1 base, with 5 bases spanning the gap. The chain's CDR3 is CASSLNSQETQYF. As DNA, the CDR3 is TGTGCCAGCAGTTTAAACAGCCAAGAGACCCAGTACTTC.

This clone has just a few counts. The chain is built from TRBV2 and TRBJ1-4; TRBD1 agrees at 8 bases. CDR1 and CDR2 from the germline V gene are SNHLY and FYNNEI. V gave up 4 bases and J gave up 7 bases; unmatched junction bases: 5. This CDR3 contains 14 residues. The CDR3, as DNA: TGTGCCAGCAGTGGGACAGGGTCTTCTGAAAAACTGTTTTTT. The encoded protein is CASSGTGSSEKLFF. Drawing the rest from reference TRBV2 and TRBJ1-4, the complete variable domain is EPEVTQTPSHQVTQMGQEVILRCVPISNHLYFYWYRQILGQKVEFLVSFYNNEISEKSEIFDDQFSVERPDGSNFTLKIRSTKLEDSAMYFCASSGTGSSEKLFFGSGTQLSVL.

The J gene is TRBJ2-3, the V gene TRBV9; 7 nucleotides align to TRBD1. V gave up 3 bases and J gave up 1 base; unmatched junction bases: 5. CDR3 length: 15 amino acids. Germline CDR1 reads SGDLS; CDR2 reads YYNGEE. The CDR3 bases are TGTGCCAGCAGCGGCAGACAGGGCGGCACAGATACGCAGTATTTT. Encoded protein: CASSGRQGGTDTQYF.

This clone has only a few counts. The V call is TRBV20-1, the J call TRBJ1-1, with D possibly TRBD1 on 6 matching bases. Germline CDR1 reads DFQATT; CDR2 reads SNEGSKA (reference sequence). The ends were cut back, 3 bases at V and 4 bases at J, with 15 bases in the middle. CDR3 length: 14 amino acids. CDR3 DNA: TGCAGTGCTAGTAGGGGGGGCGCGGGCACTGAAGCTTTCTTT. This translates into CSASRGGAGTEAFF.

This chain joins TRBV24-1 and TRBJ2-1, with TRBD1 as a possible D gene (8 bases). V lost 9 bases to trimming and J lost 5 bases, with 16 bases between them. The CDR3 consists of 14 residues. The germline gives CDR1 KGHDR, CDR2 SFDVKD. The CDR3 loop reads CATGGDRKNNEQFF. In nucleotides, the CDR3 is TGTGCCACCGGGGGGGACAGGAAGAACAATGAGCAGTTCTTC.

The chain recombines TRBV6-5 with TRBJ2-1, with D perhaps matching TRBD1 (6 bases). V was pared by 6 bases and J by 9 bases, with 15 bases between. Germline-derived CDR1 and CDR2 are MNHEY and SVGAGI. This CDR3 is built from 13 residues. The CDR3 region is CASRLRGMSEQFF. DNA of the CDR3: TGTGCCAGCAGGCTCAGGGGAATGAGTGAGCAGTTCTTC.

The J gene is TRBJ1-2, the V gene TRBV15; D unclear. Germline V lookup: CDR1 LNHNV, CDR2 YYDKDF (reference sequence). V lost 2 bases and J 3 bases, leaving 7 bases between the germline ends. The CDR3 has 13 amino acids. The DNA for the CDR3 is TGTGCCACCAGCAGAAGCACGGACTATGGCTACACCTTC. Its translation: CATSRSTDYGYTF.

This clone was counted a single time. The chain has TRBV5-1 and TRBJ2-1; 10 bases line up with TRBD1. Unmatched junction bases numbered 5, after V lost 4 bases and J lost 1 base. CDR1 and CDR2 from the germline V gene are SGHRS and YFSETQ. This CDR3 has 16 residues. CDR3 nucleotide sequence: TGCGCCAGCAGCCTGGAGGGACAGGGGTCCTACAATGAGCAGTTCTTC. It encodes CASSLEGQGSYNEQFF.

The chain joins TRBV21-1 to TRBJ1-1; the table calls TRBD1, which could not be checked here. TRBV21-1 is a pseudogene locus. The CDR3 is 12 amino acids. DNA for the CDR3: TGTGCCAGCAGCAACAGGGTAACTGAAGCTTTCTTT. This codes for CASSNRVTEAFF.

J is TRBJ2-5 and V is TRBV5-4; D gene uncertain. CDR3 length equals 14 residues. Trimming cost V 4 bases and J 1 base, with 11 bases left between them. Germline CDR1 reads SGHNT; CDR2 reads YYREEE (reference sequence). The CDR3 loop is CASSGVATQETQYF. CDR3 nucleotide sequence: TGTGCCAGCAGCGGTGTGGCGACCCAAGAGACCCAGTACTTC.

The chain employs TRBV21-1 and TRBJ2-3; the table calls TRBD1, which could not be checked here. TRBV21-1 is given as a pseudogene. The CDR3 contains 14 residues. As DNA, the CDR3 is TGTGCCAGCAGGGGACACTTTCACGGGGTTACGCAGTATTTT. Protein sequence: CASRGHFHGVTQYF.

The gene calls are TRBV7-9 and TRBJ1-4; D gene uncertain. The CDR3 runs to 11 residues. The V end lost 7 bases, the J end lost 7 bases, and 7 bases lay between the germline ends. Germline values: CDR1 SEHNR, CDR2 FQNEAQ (reference sequence). DNA for the CDR3: TGTGCCAGCAACGACGGTGAAAAACTGTTTTTT. It is translated as CASNDGEKLFF.